One and the same sample provided the 2 T cell receptor beta chains below, sequenced in a study of T cell changes during pregnancy in multiple sclerosis. Libraries were prepared by immunoSEQ multiplex PCR; TCRdb keeps only in-frame clonotypes and omits some of them. The sample consists of roughly 100,000 clones, over 75% of them appearing once. Sequencing was performed on peripheral blood, taken in the second trimester of pregnancy. The receptors here all came from a female donor in good health, enrolled as a control in a pregnancy study.

This rearrangement joins TRBV10-3 to TRBJ1-5; perhaps TRBD1 as D (5 bases). Trimming stripped 1 base from V and 0 bases from J, with 10 bases between. Germline CDR1 ENHRY, CDR2 SYGVKD. The CDR3 loop spans 16 amino acids. CDR3 amino acids: CAISEYQGYSNQPQHF. CDR3 in DNA: TGTGCCATCAGTGAGTATCAGGGATATAGCAATCAGCCCCAGCATTTT.

J is TRBJ2-7 and V is TRBV5-1; TRBD2 is a possible D gene (7 bases). Germline V gene lookup returns CDR1 SGHRS and CDR2 YFSETQ. The V end was cut by 3 bases, the J end by 2 bases, with 18 bases between. This CDR3 is 16 amino acids long. The CDR3 DNA follows: TGCGCCAGCAGCTCCGGACTAGGGGGGGGGACCTACGAGCAGTACTTC. Translation gives CASSSGLGGGTYEQYF.